This TCR beta chain was obtained from a study of cytomegalovirus exposure and HLA in healthy donors. PCR primers comprised 60 Vbeta and 13 Jbeta primers. TCRdb's copy holds only in-frame clones and misses some; the assay was immunoSEQ multiplex PCR. The repertoire includes about 130,000 clones, about 80% of them detected once, and under 3% sits in the top ten. Looked up from germline, CDR1 is MNHEY and CDR2 is SVGAGI. The CDR3 is 15 amino acids. V was clipped by 5 bases and J by 1 base; unmatched bases: 7. Input material: PBMCs. The chain is built from TRBV6-5 and TRBJ1-1; the match to TRBD1 covers 7 bases. This receptor was obtained from a boy aged 2-15 years in good health and CMV-seronegative. CDR3 coding DNA: TGTGCCAGCAGTCCCCCGACAGGGAGGAACACTGAAGCTTTCTTT. Its protein product is CASSPPTGRNTEAFF.